Listed here are 21 T cell receptor beta chains from one sample, sequenced in a study of radiotherapy plus CTLA-4 blockade in lung cancer. Method: immunoSEQ multiplex PCR; TCRdb's copy keeps in-frame clones and lacks some. The sample shows roughly 62,000 clones, around three quarters of them seen only once. Sequenced material: peripheral blood, taken from a patient treated with radiotherapy plus ipilimumab. These receptors all come from a human donor with non-small cell lung cancer who had a complete response to radiotherapy plus ipilimumab.

The chain has TRBV6-6 and TRBJ1-5, with D unresolved. CDR3 length: 14 amino acids. V gave up 6 bases and J gave up 3 bases, with 12 bases separating them. Germline CDR1 MNHNY, CDR2 SVGAGI (reference sequence). The CDR3 sequence: CASSYTDYNQPQHF. DNA of the CDR3: TGTGCCAGCAGCTATACAGACTACAATCAGCCCCAGCATTTT.

The V call is TRBV7-2, the J call TRBJ1-3; a weak D match, TRBD1 (5 bases). Germline V gene data show CDR1 as SGHTA and CDR2 as FQGNSA. With 1 base removed from V and 2 bases from J, the gap between germline ends came to 15 bases. This CDR3 is 17 amino acids long. The CDR3 bases are TGTGCCAGCAGCTTAGGTTGGGGCCGCCTCACTGGAAACACCATATATTTT. Protein sequence: CASSLGWGRLTGNTIYF.

The chain employs TRBV10-1 and TRBJ2-2; the D is unclear. Trimming cost V 6 bases and J 4 bases, with 15 bases left between them. CDR1 and CDR2 from the germline V gene are WNHNN and SYGVQD (reference sequence). The CDR3 contains 15 residues. CDR3 in DNA: TGCGCCAGCAGCGACTCTAGTACGGGCACCGGGGAGCTGTTTTTT. It translates to CASSDSSTGTGELFF.

The rearrangement uses TRBV4-1 and TRBJ2-3; D perhaps matches TRBD2 (6 bases). This CDR3 spans 15 amino acids. The V end lost 1 base, the J end lost 9 bases, and 17 bases lay between the germline ends. CDR1 and CDR2 from the germline V gene are MGHRA and YSYEKL. The CDR3 loop is CASSQGRANGRTQYF. The CDR3 DNA is TGCGCCAGCAGCCAAGGGAGGGCGAACGGGCGGACGCAGTATTTT.

This chain uses TRBV7-2 with TRBJ2-1, with 10 bases fitting TRBD2. Germline-derived CDR1 and CDR2 are SGHTA and FQGNSA. V shed 4 bases, J shed 6 bases, and the junction held 6 bases outside the gene matches. The CDR3 runs 15 residues. Written as DNA, the CDR3 is TGTGCCAGCAGCTCACTAGCGGGAAGGCTCAATGAGCAGTTCTTC. It codes for CASSSLAGRLNEQFF.

The chain has TRBV10-3 and TRBJ2-2, with TRBD2 matching 10 bases. V trimming: 0 bases; J trimming: 5 bases; junction bases outside the gene matches: 6. This CDR3 contains 17 residues. Germline V gives CDR1 ENHRY, CDR2 SYGVKD. The CDR3 region is CAISESTTSGLTGELFF. The CDR3 DNA reads TGTGCCATCAGTGAGTCTACGACTAGCGGGCTAACCGGGGAGCTGTTTTTT.

This clone was detected only once. The rearrangement uses TRBV6-5 and TRBJ2-1; D is uncertain. The V gene lost 5 bases and the J gene lost 8 bases, with 10 bases spanning the gap. CDR1 is MNHEY and CDR2 is SVGAGI in the germline V gene. This CDR3 comprises 12 residues. The CDR3 here is CASSTTGDEQFF. CDR3 bases: TGTGCCAGCAGTACGACTGGGGATGAGCAGTTCTTC.

The V gene is TRBV9, the J gene TRBJ1-1; TRBD1 matches 9 bases. The CDR3 spans 15 residues. After removal of 0 bases from V and 5 bases from J, the junction contained 5 bases not matched to a gene. CDR1 and CDR2 (germline): SGDLS, YYNGEE. The CDR3 nucleotides read TGTGCCAGCAGCGTAGTGGGACAGGGTGGAACTGAAGCTTTCTTT. Its translation: CASSVVGQGGTEAFF.

The chain has TRBV12-5 and TRBJ1-1; a possible D gene is TRBD1 (5 bases). CDR3 length: 16 amino acids. Germline CDR1 is LGHNT and CDR2 is FRNRAP. Trimming shortened V by 0 bases and J by 1 base, and 12 bases separated the two germline ends. The CDR3 protein is CASGLVGGRGNTEAFF. The CDR3 region has the DNA TGTGCTAGTGGTTTGGTCGGGGGTAGGGGGAACACTGAAGCTTTCTTT. The whole variable domain, remainder taken from reference TRBV12-5 and TRBJ1-1, is DARVTQTPRHKVTEMGQEVTMRCQPILGHNTVFWYRQTMMQGLELLAYFRNRAPLDDSGMPKDRFSAEMPDATLATLKIQPSEPRDSAVYFCASGLVGGRGNTEAFFGQGTRLTVV.

The CDR3 DNA follows: TGTGCCAGCAGCTTGTTAGCGGGAAGCGCCTACAATGAGCAGTTCTTC. Amino acids: CASSLLAGSAYNEQFF. The gene calls are TRBV5-4 and TRBJ2-1; TRBD2 matches at 8 bases. Germline V gives CDR1 SGHNT, CDR2 YYREEE (reference sequence). V was clipped by 1 base and J by 2 bases; unmatched bases: 5. The CDR3 is 16 residues long.

The chain uses TRBV18 and TRBJ2-6, with 9 bases that match TRBD1. This CDR3 is built from 17 residues. Germline loops: CDR1 KGHSH, CDR2 LQKENI. V lost 6 bases, J lost 1 base, and 7 bases stayed unmatched. The CDR3 sequence: CASSAGTGSSGANVLTF. The CDR3 DNA reads as TGTGCCAGCTCCGCCGGGACAGGGTCTTCTGGGGCCAACGTCCTGACTTTC.

The rearrangement uses TRBV10-3 and TRBJ2-1, with 9 bases fitting TRBD2. Germline V gene sequence: CDR1 ENHRY, CDR2 SYGVKD. The CDR3 consists of 14 residues. V trimming: 8 bases; J trimming: 7 bases; junction bases outside the gene matches: 9. CDR3 DNA sequence: TGTGCCATCGAGAGGGGGCGGGAGGGAAATGAGCAGTTCTTC. It encodes CAIERGREGNEQFF.

CDR3 sequence (DNA): TGTGCCAGCAGCTTAGGAGGGAGCGGTAATCAGCCCCAGCATTTT. It encodes CASSLGGSGNQPQHF. V gene TRBV7-2 combines with J gene TRBJ1-5, with D uncertain. The CDR3 spans 15 residues. Trimming left V 1 base short and J 4 bases short, with 11 bases between. The V gene's germline CDR1 is SGHTA and CDR2 FQGNSA.

The genes are TRBV5-1 and TRBJ2-3, with TRBD1 matching 7 bases. Per germline, CDR1 SGHRS and CDR2 YFSETQ. V shed 3 bases and J 0 bases; nucleotides not matched to a gene: 4. The CDR3 covers 15 residues. DNA of the CDR3: TGCGCCAGCAGCTCCGGGGACAGAAGCACAGATACGCAGTATTTT. As protein: CASSSGDRSTDTQYF.

This clone was seen a handful of times. J is TRBJ1-5 and V is TRBV19; D is ambiguous. V dropped 5 bases and J dropped 0 bases, with 8 bases sitting between them. The CDR3 extends over 14 amino acids. In germline, CDR1 is LNHDA, CDR2 SQIVND (reference sequence). DNA for the CDR3: TGTGCCAGTAGTGATCGGAGTAGCAATCAGCCCCAGCATTTT. Translated: CASSDRSSNQPQHF.

J is TRBJ1-2 and V is TRBV19, with 9 bases lining up with TRBD1. V gave up 10 bases and J gave up 2 bases; unmatched junction bases: 8. The CDR3 runs to 14 residues. The germline gives CDR1 LNHDA, CDR2 SQIVND (reference sequence). The CDR3 DNA sequence: TGTGCCACTACCCAGACAGGGGGGAACTATGGCTACACCTTC. Protein sequence: CATTQTGGNYGYTF.

The gene calls are TRBV25-1 and TRBJ2-2; 10 positions agree with TRBD1. Germline V gene data show CDR1 as MGHDK and CDR2 as SYGVNS. The trim removed 6 bases at V and 3 bases at J, leaving 4 bases unmatched. The CDR3 runs 15 residues. DNA of the CDR3: TGTGCCAGCAGGCGTGACAGGGGGCACACCGGGGAGCTGTTTTTT. Translating gives CASRRDRGHTGELFF. Full variable domain (missing parts from reference TRBV25-1 and TRBJ2-2): EADIYQTPRYLVIGTGKKITLECSQTMGHDKMYWYQQDPGMELHLIHYSYGVNSTEKGDLSSESTVSRIRTEHFPLTLESARPSHTSQYLCASRRDRGHTGELFFGEGSRLTVL.

The chain combines TRBV2 with TRBJ1-4, with TRBD1 as a possible D gene (6 bases). Germline V gene lookup returns CDR1 SNHLY and CDR2 FYNNEI. The CDR3 has 16 residues. Trimming took 5 bases from V and 2 from J, leaving 15 bases between them. The CDR3 protein is CASSKTRTVTNEKLFF. The DNA of the CDR3 is TGTGCCAGCAGTAAAACCCGGACAGTGACTAATGAAAAACTGTTTTTT. Supplemented by reference TRBV2 and TRBJ1-4, the full variable domain reads EPEVTQTPSHQVTQMGQEVILRCVPISNHLYFYWYRQILGQKVEFLVSFYNNEISEKSEIFDDQFSVERPDGSNFTLKIRSTKLEDSAMYFCASSKTRTVTNEKLFFGSGTQLSVL.

This chain connects TRBV6-6 to TRBJ1-1; maybe TRBD1 (5 bases). Trimming shortened V by 4 bases and J by 4 bases, and 13 bases separated the two germline ends. There are 14 residues in the CDR3. From germline, CDR1 is MNHNY and CDR2 SVGAGI (reference sequence). The CDR3 nucleotides read TGTGCCAGCAGTTCCGGGCAGGGTGGCACTGAAGCTTTCTTT. Its protein is CASSSGQGGTEAFF.

This clone was counted a few times. The rearrangement links TRBV11-3 to TRBJ1-3, with D uncertain. The V end lost 5 bases, the J end lost 4 bases, and 9 bases lay between the germline ends. The CDR3 runs to 13 residues. CDR1 and CDR2 (germline): SGHNT, YENEEA. The DNA of the CDR3 is TGTGCCAGCAGCCCTGACTCCGGAAACACCATATATTTT. It is translated as CASSPDSGNTIYF.

This clone was counted only a few times. This chain links TRBV7-9 with TRBJ1-2; 8 nucleotides line up with TRBD1. V shed 5 bases, J shed 7 bases, and the junction held 15 bases outside the gene matches. Germline assignment: CDR1 SEHNR and CDR2 FQNEAQ (reference sequence). This CDR3 contains 16 residues. CDR3 DNA sequence: TGTGCCAGCAGCCACGTCGTATATCAGGGGGCGCTTGGCTACACCTTC. As protein: CASSHVVYQGALGYTF.